This T cell receptor (beta chain) was obtained from a study of cytomegalovirus exposure and HLA in healthy donors. Whole-study findings and limits: Based on reports, TCR beta sequences accurately predicted HLA-A and HLA-B alleles for most subjects. A later analysis found common viral pathogens apparently linked to several of the most significant clusters. Clonal expansion was found to be greater in HLA-associated TCR beta chains than in equally common others in a later analysis. The study recorded 160 or so TCR beta chains that were cytomegalovirus-associated.

This CDR3 contains 13 residues. Trimming took off 0 bases at V and 5 bases at J, with 5 bases between the two ends. The germline V gene has CDR1 LGHNA and CDR2 YSLEER. Worth noting for this clone: What it binds is unknown.

Primers included in the PCR were 60 Vbeta and 13 Jbeta primers. Libraries were prepared by immunoSEQ multiplex PCR; TCRdb keeps only in-frame clonotypes and omits some of them. The sample yields some 90,000 clones, about 70% seen once. This TCR came from a female donor in good health and CMV-seropositive. The sample was PBMCs. The gene calls are TRBV4-3 and TRBJ1-5; D remains ambiguous. The CDR3 is CASSQDPYQPQHF. The CDR3 coding sequence is TGCGCCAGCAGCCAAGATCCTTATCAGCCCCAGCATTTT.